A selection of T cell receptor beta chains follows, all from one sample in a study of T cell responses to AZD1222 COVID-19 vaccine. Generated by immunoSEQ multiplex PCR, the TCRdb table keeps only in-frame clones and is missing some. In the table there are approximately 150,000 clones, roughly nine tenths of which are singletons. Material: peripheral blood, obtained on day 0 of AZD1222 vaccination. These receptors all stem from an adult in good health. Each CDR3 is given with its conserved first and last residue. A D gene is named only where the DNA matches it firmly. Where a row states a size, it is once, few, many or the class of an expanded clone; other rows omit it.

d_call	j_call	clone_size	v_call	cdr3_nt	cdr3_aa
-	TRBJ1-2	-	TRBV29-1	TGCAGCGTTGGGGGGGGACCATTCTATGGCTACACCTTC	CSVGGGPFYGYTF
-	TRBJ2-7	once	TRBV30	TGTGCCTGGAGTCGCGACGACTACGAGCAGTACTTC	CAWSRDDYEQYF
TRBD2	TRBJ2-1	once	TRBV19	TGTGCCAGTAGTATTAGGGCTAGCGGATTCTACAATGAGCAGTTCTTC	CASSIRASGFYNEQFF
-	TRBJ1-1	once	TRBV3-1/TRBV3-2	TGTGCCAGCAGCCAAGGTGGCAGAAAGAACACTGAAGCTTTCTTT	CASSQGGRKNTEAFF
-	TRBJ2-1	-	TRBV11-3	TGTGCCAGCAGCCTAAGTGGGAGTTTTGATGAGCAGTTCTTC	CASSLSGSFDEQFF
-	TRBJ2-3	-	TRBV10-2	TGCGCCAGCAGTGAGTCATCGGGCCTTAGCACAGATACGCAGTATTTT	CASSESSGLSTDTQYF
-	TRBJ1-1	-	TRBV27	TGTGCCAGCAGTTTATCGTTCCCGCAGATGAACACTGAAGCTTTCTTT	CASSLSFPQMNTEAFF
-	TRBJ1-2	-	TRBV9	TGTGCCAGCAGCGTAGCGTGGACCGATAACTATGGCTACACCTTC	CASSVAWTDNYGYTF
-	TRBJ1-2	-	TRBV10-1	TGCGCCAGCGCCAACGGGGTTGGCTATGGCTACACCTTC	CASANGVGYGYTF
-	TRBJ2-5	-	TRBV5-1	TGCGCCAGCAGCCCGTCGGCAGGTCAAGAGACCCAGTACTTC	CASSPSAGQETQYF
TRBD1	TRBJ1-1	-	TRBV6-4	TGTGCCAGCAGTCCTACTACAGGGGCGACGGGCTCTGAAGCTTTCTTT	CASSPTTGATGSEAFF
-	TRBJ1-1	-	TRBV19	TGTGCCAGTAGTATATCAATGAACACTGAAGCTTTCTTT	CASSISMNTEAFF
-	TRBJ2-1	-	TRBV29-1	TGCAGCGTTGATGCGCGAGGGGACCCCTACAATGAGCAGTTCTTC	CSVDARGDPYNEQFF
TRBD2	TRBJ2-3	-	TRBV12-5	TGTGCTAGTGGTTTGGGACTAGCGTCTAGCACAGATACGCAGTATTTT	CASGLGLASSTDTQYF
-	TRBJ2-2	-	TRBV5-4	TGTGCCAGCAGTTCCGGGACGACTGGGGTCGGGGAGCTGTTTTTT	CASSSGTTGVGELFF
-	TRBJ2-2	-	TRBV5-3	TGTGCCAAAAAGACATTCAAGTGGTTCTCGGTTCCCGGGGAGCTGTTTTTT	CAKKTFKWFSVPGELFF
-	TRBJ2-7	-	TRBV19	TGTGCCAGTAGTATCGGGTCGCTAGCCGGCACCTACGAGCAGTACTTC	CASSIGSLAGTYEQYF
-	TRBJ1-2	once	TRBV29-1	TGCAGCGTTGAGAGGAGCTCACAGGGCCCTAACTATGGCTACACCTTC	CSVERSSQGPNYGYTF
-	TRBJ1-2	once	TRBV19	TGTGCCAGTAGTATGGATCCGGGGAGTAGTGGCTACACCTTC	CASSMDPGSSGYTF
-	TRBJ2-1	-	TRBV5-6	TGTGCCAGCAGCTCCTGGACTAAGGGAGGTGAGCAGTTCTTC	CASSSWTKGGEQFF
-	TRBJ1-2	-	TRBV30	TGTGCCTGGAGTTGGAAACATCCCTCCAGGGGCTACACCTTC	CAWSWKHPSRGYTF
-	TRBJ2-2	-	TRBV4-2	TGTGCCAGCAGCCAAGATTGGGGGAACGGGGAGCTGTTTTTT	CASSQDWGNGELFF
TRBD2	TRBJ2-5	-	TRBV9	TGTGCCAGCAGCGTAGGAAATAGCGGGGAACAAGAGACCCAGTACTTC	CASSVGNSGEQETQYF
-	TRBJ2-7	-	TRBV4-1	TGCGCCAGCAGCCATAGTAGGACAGCCTACGAGCAGTACTTC	CASSHSRTAYEQYF
-	TRBJ1-6	once	TRBV2	TGTGCCAGTGCGGGGGGGGAAGGCTCACCCCTCCACTTT	CASAGGEGSPLHF
TRBD2	TRBJ2-7	-	TRBV6-1	TGTGCCAGCAGTGAAGACCTAGCGGGAGCCTACGAGCAGTACTTC	CASSEDLAGAYEQYF
TRBD1	TRBJ2-7	-	TRBV19	TGTGCCAGTGGGACAGGGGGCTACGAGCAGTACTTC	CASGTGGYEQYF
TRBD1	TRBJ2-7	-	TRBV3-1/TRBV3-2	TGTGCCAGCAGCCAACGACCCACGACAGGGACGGGGCAGTACTTC	CASSQRPTTGTGQYF
-	TRBJ2-1	-	TRBV5-1	TGCGCCAGCAGCTGGGACTACAATGAGCAGTTCTTC	CASSWDYNEQFF
TRBD2	TRBJ2-7	-	TRBV27	TGTGCCAGCACCGTCGCCGGGACTAGAGGCGAGCAGTACTTC	CASTVAGTRGEQYF
TRBD1	TRBJ1-1	-	TRBV18	TGTGCCAGCTCACCCCCCACAGGGGTGAACACTGAAGCTTTCTTT	CASSPPTGVNTEAFF
-	TRBJ1-1	once	TRBV20-1	TGCAGTGGGGAGGGAAACACTGAAGCTTTCTTT	CSGEGNTEAFF